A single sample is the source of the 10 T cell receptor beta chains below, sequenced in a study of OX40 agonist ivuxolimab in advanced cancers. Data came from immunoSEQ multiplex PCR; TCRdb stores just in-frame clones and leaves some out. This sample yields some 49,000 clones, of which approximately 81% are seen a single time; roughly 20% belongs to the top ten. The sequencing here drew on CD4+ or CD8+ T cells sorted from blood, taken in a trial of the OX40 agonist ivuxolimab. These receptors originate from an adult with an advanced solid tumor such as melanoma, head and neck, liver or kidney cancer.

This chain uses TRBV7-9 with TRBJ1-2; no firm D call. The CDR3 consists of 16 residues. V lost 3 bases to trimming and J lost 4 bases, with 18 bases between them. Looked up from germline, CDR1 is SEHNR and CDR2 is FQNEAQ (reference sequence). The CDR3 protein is CASSFPPDDKSYGYTF. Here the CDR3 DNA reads TGTGCCAGCAGCTTCCCCCCGGACGACAAAAGCTATGGCTACACCTTC.

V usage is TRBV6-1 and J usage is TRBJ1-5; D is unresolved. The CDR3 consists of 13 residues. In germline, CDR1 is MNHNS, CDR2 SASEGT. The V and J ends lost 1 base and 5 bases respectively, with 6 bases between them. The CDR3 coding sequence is TGTGCCAGCAGTGAAGTAGACTATCAGCCCCAGCATTTT. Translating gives CASSEVDYQPQHF.

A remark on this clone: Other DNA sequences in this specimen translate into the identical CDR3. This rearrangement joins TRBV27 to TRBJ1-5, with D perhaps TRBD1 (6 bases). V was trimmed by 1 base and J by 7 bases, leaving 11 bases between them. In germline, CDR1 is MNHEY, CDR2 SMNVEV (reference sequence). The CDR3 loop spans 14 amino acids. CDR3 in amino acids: CASSLWGGGQPQHF. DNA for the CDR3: TGTGCCAGCAGTTTATGGGGGGGCGGACAGCCCCAGCATTTT.

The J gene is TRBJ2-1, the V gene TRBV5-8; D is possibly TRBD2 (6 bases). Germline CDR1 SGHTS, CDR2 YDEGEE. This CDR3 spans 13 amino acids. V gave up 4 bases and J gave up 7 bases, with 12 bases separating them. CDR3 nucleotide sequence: TGTGCCAGCAGCCCGAACGGGGGTAATGAGCAGTTCTTC. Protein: CASSPNGGNEQFF. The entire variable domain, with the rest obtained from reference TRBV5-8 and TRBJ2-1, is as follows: EAGVTQSPTHLIKTRGQQATLRCSPISGHTSVYWYQQALGLGLQFLLWYDEGEERNRGNFPPRFSGRQFPNYSSELNVNALELEDSALYLCASSPNGGNEQFFGPGTRLTVL.

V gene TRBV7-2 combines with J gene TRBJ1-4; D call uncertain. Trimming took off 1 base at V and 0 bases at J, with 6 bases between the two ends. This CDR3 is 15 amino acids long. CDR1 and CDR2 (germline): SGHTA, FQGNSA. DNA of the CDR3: TGTGCCAGCAGCTTAGAGTTTGCAACTAATGAAAAACTGTTTTTT. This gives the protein CASSLEFATNEKLFF.

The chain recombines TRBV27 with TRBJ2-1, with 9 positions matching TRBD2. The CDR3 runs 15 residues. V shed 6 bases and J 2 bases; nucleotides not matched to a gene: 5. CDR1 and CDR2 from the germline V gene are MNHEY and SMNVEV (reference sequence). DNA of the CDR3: TGTGCCAGCAGCCCAGGCGGGGGGGCCTACAATGAGCAGTTCTTC. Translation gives CASSPGGGAYNEQFF.

The CDR3 is CASSQNTGEDTIYF. The CDR3 DNA is TGTGCCAGCAGCCAAAATACAGGGGAGGACACCATATATTTT. The chain carries TRBV4-2 and TRBJ1-3; TRBD1 matches at 7 bases. Germline CDR1 is LGHNA and CDR2 is YNFKEQ. There are 14 residues in the CDR3. J lost 8 bases, V lost 2 bases, and 6 bases had no gene match.

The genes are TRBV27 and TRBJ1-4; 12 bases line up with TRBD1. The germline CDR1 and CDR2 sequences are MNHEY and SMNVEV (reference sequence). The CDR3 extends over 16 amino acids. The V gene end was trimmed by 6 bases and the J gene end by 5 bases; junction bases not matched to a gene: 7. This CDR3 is CASRGGTGGLNEKLFF. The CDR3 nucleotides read TGTGCCAGCAGGGGGGGGACAGGGGGCCTGAATGAAAAACTGTTTTTT.

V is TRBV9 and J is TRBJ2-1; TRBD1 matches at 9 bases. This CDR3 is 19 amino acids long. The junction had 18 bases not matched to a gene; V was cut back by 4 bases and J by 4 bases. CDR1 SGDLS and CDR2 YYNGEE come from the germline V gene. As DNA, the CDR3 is TGTGCCAGCAGCCACCCGGACAGGGGCACCGGCGTGGAGTACAATGAGCAGTTCTTC. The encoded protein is CASSHPDRGTGVEYNEQFF.

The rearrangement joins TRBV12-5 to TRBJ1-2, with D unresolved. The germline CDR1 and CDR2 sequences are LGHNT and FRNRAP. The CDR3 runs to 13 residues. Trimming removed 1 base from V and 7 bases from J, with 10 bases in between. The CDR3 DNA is TGTGCTAGTGGTTTGGGACCGGTGGGTGGCTACACCTTC. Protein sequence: CASGLGPVGGYTF. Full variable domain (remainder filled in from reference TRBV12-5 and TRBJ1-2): DARVTQTPRHKVTEMGQEVTMRCQPILGHNTVFWYRQTMMQGLELLAYFRNRAPLDDSGMPKDRFSAEMPDATLATLKIQPSEPRDSAVYFCASGLGPVGGYTFGSGTRLTVV.